Following are 18 T cell receptor beta chains from one sample sequenced in a study of T cells in Graves' hyperthyroidism and ophthalmopathy. Amplification targeted TCR beta CDR3 regions from RNA transcripts. Researchers ran a first-round RT-PCR on the TCR CDR3 using the HTBI primer set. One entry per CDR3 protein results from TCRdb running MiXCR on the multiplex PCR reads. The table has hundreds of thousands of distinct CDR3 sequences, 15% to 20% seen once; the top ten hold around 4%. The source material was blood. The receptors here all came from a woman in her 30s with Graves' hyperthyroidism.

This clonotype showed up many times. The chain couples TRBV20-1 to TRBJ2-3; 12 positions agree with TRBD2. The CDR3 covers 14 residues. The V gene end was trimmed by 3 bases and the J gene end by 4 bases; junction bases not matched to a gene: 2. The germline CDR1 and CDR2 sequences are DFQATT and SNEGSKA (reference sequence). CDR3 sequence (DNA): TGCAGTGCTAGGCTAGCGGGAGGGTCAGATACGCAGTATTTT. Translated, it gives CSARLAGGSDTQYF.

This clonotype appeared many times. The gene calls are TRBV28 and TRBJ1-1; unclear D gene. V was cut by 7 bases and J by 2 bases, with 11 bases left in between. CDR1 and CDR2 from the germline V gene are MDHEN and SYDVKM. There are 13 residues in the CDR3. Here the CDR3 DNA reads TGTGCCAGCACAGCGGGAGGAAACACTGAAGCTTTCTTT. Its translation is CASTAGGNTEAFF.

This clonotype has at least ten counts. The chain links TRBV20-1 to TRBJ2-5; 9 positions agree with TRBD2. Trimming took 7 bases from V and 2 from J; bases not matched to a gene: 11. Looked up from germline, CDR1 is DFQATT and CDR2 is SNEGSKA (reference sequence). The CDR3 has 15 residues. This CDR3 reads CSGGSGRPDQETQYF. CDR3 coding DNA: TGCAGTGGGGGGAGCGGGAGGCCTGATCAAGAGACCCAGTACTTC.

This chain connects TRBV3-1 to TRBJ2-7; no reliable D call. The V gene's germline CDR1 is LGHDT and CDR2 YNNKEL (reference sequence). The length of the CDR3 is 13 residues. Between the trimmed V and J ends, which lost 6 bases and 4 bases, there was a span of 13 bases. CDR3 sequence reads: CASSHSIGYEQYF. The CDR3 DNA sequence: TGTGCCAGCAGTCATTCGATAGGTTACGAGCAGTACTTC.

This clonotype was detected a few times. J is TRBJ2-2 and V is TRBV19; D may be TRBD2 (5 bases). Deletions cut 3 bases from V and 9 bases from J, with 8 bases between. Germline assignment: CDR1 LNHDA and CDR2 SQIVND (reference sequence). The CDR3 contains 12 residues. This CDR3 reads CASSIGVRELFF. Here the CDR3 DNA reads TGTGCCAGTAGTATCGGGGTCAGGGAGCTGTTTTTT.

The chain has TRBV4-2 and TRBJ1-5; unclear D gene. Trimming shortened V by 1 base and J by 0 bases, and 7 bases separated the two germline ends. Germline V gene data show CDR1 as LGHNA and CDR2 as YNFKEQ. The CDR3 loop spans 15 amino acids. This CDR3 reads CASSQVSYSNQPQHF. In nucleotides, the CDR3 is TGTGCCAGCAGCCAAGTAAGTTATAGCAATCAGCCCCAGCATTTT.

Comment on this clonotype: This clone may be a read error of a much larger clone one base away. V and J are TRBV18 and TRBJ2-1; D may be TRBD1 (6 bases). The CDR3 totals 16 residues. Germline assignment: CDR1 KGHSH and CDR2 LQKENI. V lost 3 bases, J lost 8 bases, and 20 bases lay in between. The CDR3 is CASSPRGTAGSHEQFF. The CDR3 bases are TGTGCCAGCTCACCGAGGGGGACGGCAGGGTCCCATGAGCAGTTCTTC.

The rearrangement uses TRBV20-1 and TRBJ1-2; 8 positions agree with TRBD1. The CDR3 extends over 14 amino acids. Trimming took 3 bases from V and 1 from J; bases not matched to a gene: 4. The germline CDR1 and CDR2 sequences are DFQATT and SNEGSKA (reference sequence). DNA of the CDR3: TGCAGTGCTAGCGGGACAGGTAGTAACTATGGCTACACCTTC. Translating it yields CSASGTGSNYGYTF.

The table lists this clonotype with many counts. The chain links TRBV13 to TRBJ2-7, with TRBD2 as a possible D gene (5 bases). The CDR3 totals 15 residues. Trimming left V 5 bases short and J 0 bases short, with 14 bases between. Germline loops: CDR1 PRHDT, CDR2 FYEKMQ (reference sequence). The CDR3, as DNA: TGTGCCAGCAGCAGTGGTGGCGGGTTCTCCTACGAGCAGTACTTC. This sequence encodes CASSSGGGFSYEQYF.

This chain links TRBV6-1 with TRBJ2-1; D not resolved. The CDR3 covers 12 residues. Germline lookup yields CDR1 MNHNS and CDR2 SASEGT. Trimming left V 6 bases short and J 5 bases short, with 8 bases between. The chain's CDR3 is CASSLLNNEQFF. CDR3 bases: TGTGCCAGCAGCCTACTAAACAATGAGCAGTTCTTC.

As for this clonotype: A much more abundant neighbour one base away suggests this may be a read error. The chain couples TRBV30 to TRBJ2-1, with TRBD2 matching 7 bases. The end of the DNA aligns better with TRBJ2-7, so the J call may be wrong. This CDR3 spans 14 amino acids. The germline gives CDR1 GTSNPN, CDR2 SVGIG (reference sequence). In nucleotides, the CDR3 is TGTGCCTGGAGTGTTAGCGGGCTCTACAATGAGCAGTACTTC. As protein: CAWSVSGLYNEQYF.

This clonotype was found many times. The chain uses TRBV28 and TRBJ1-2; the D gene is possibly TRBD1 (5 bases). The V gene's germline CDR1 is MDHEN and CDR2 SYDVKM. The CDR3 has 19 residues. Trimming shortened V by 3 bases and J by 0 bases, and 23 bases separated the two germline ends. This CDR3 reads CASSFYAGTDKRANYGYTF. The CDR3 DNA follows: TGTGCCAGCAGTTTCTACGCCGGGACGGATAAACGAGCTAACTATGGCTACACCTTC.

The rearrangement joins TRBV4-3 to TRBJ2-7; 8 bases map to TRBD1. The ends lost 1 base at V and 5 bases at J; junction bases unmatched: 13. The CDR3 is made up of 17 amino acids. Looked up from germline, CDR1 is LGHNA and CDR2 is YSLEER. The CDR3 DNA sequence: TGCGCCAGCAGCCAAGCCGATGGCAGGGGGCGAAGGCACGAGCAGTACTTC. It is translated as CASSQADGRGRRHEQYF.

This clonotype appeared a few times. This may stem from a read error, because a much larger clone lies one nucleotide away. The V and J genes are TRBV28 and TRBJ1-2; D is perhaps TRBD1 (5 bases). The CDR3 covers 17 residues. Germline CDR1 reads MDHEN; CDR2 reads SYDVKM. CDR3 bases: TGTGCCAGCAGTTTATCCCGCCACGGGGCTGGAGCCTATGGCTACGCCTTC. This gives the protein CASSLSRHGAGAYGYAF.

This clonotype was seen many times. The rearrangement uses TRBV12-5 and TRBJ2-1; 8 positions match TRBD2. The ends lost 0 bases at V and 8 bases at J; junction bases unmatched: 9. The CDR3 spans 16 residues. Per the germline V gene, CDR1 is LGHNT and CDR2 is FRNRAP. The CDR3 region has the DNA TGTGCTAGTGGTTTGGTGTTTTTAGCGGGACCGGATGAGCAGTTCTTC. Translated: CASGLVFLAGPDEQFF.

This clonotype was counted a few times. The CDR3 nucleotides read TGCGCCAGCAGCTTGGCCGCCAGCAACACTGAAGCTTTCTTT. The encoded protein is CASSLAASNTEAFF. This chain uses TRBV5-1 with TRBJ1-1; D unresolved. V was trimmed by 0 bases and J by 2 bases, leaving 8 bases between them. This CDR3 has 14 amino acids. Germline lookup yields CDR1 SGHRS and CDR2 YFSETQ.

This clonotype was seen more than once but under ten times. The genes are TRBV20-1 and TRBJ2-2, with TRBD2 matching 9 bases. With V trimmed by 5 bases and J by 0 bases, 4 bases remained unmatched. Germline CDR1 and CDR2: DFQATT and SNEGSKA (reference sequence). This CDR3 spans 15 amino acids. The CDR3 loop is CSASRLAANTGELFF. The CDR3 nucleotides are TGCAGTGCTTCAAGACTAGCGGCGAACACCGGGGAGCTGTTTTTT.

This chain joins TRBV5-1 and TRBJ2-3, with 10 bases lining up with TRBD2. The CDR3 is made up of 18 amino acids. From germline, CDR1 is SGHRS and CDR2 YFSETQ. V was pared by 0 bases and J by 5 bases, with 12 bases of the junction left unmatched. The DNA of the CDR3 is TGCGCCAGCAGCTTGGACGGAGCGGGAGGGGTCAAAGGAGATACGCAGTATTTT. Its translation: CASSLDGAGGVKGDTQYF.